This TCR beta chain derives from a study of T cells in Graves' hyperthyroidism and ophthalmopathy. The study excluded patients with uncontrolled infection, other autoimmune disease, pregnancy or lactation. Diagnosing involved the use of clinical symptoms, serum thyroxine and TRAb, thyroid ultrasound and orbital computed tomography. This clonotype was detected many times. Its specificity is not known. Amplified TCR beta CDR3 regions came from RNA transcripts. With the HTBI primer set, the TCR CDR3 went through a first round of RT-PCR. MiXCR, run by TCRdb on the multiplex PCR reads, gives a single entry per CDR3 protein. Of about 350,000 distinct CDR3 sequences in the sample, about a sixth are singletons; the top ten hold less than 20%. The CDR3 has 15 amino acids. CDR1 SGHTA and CDR2 FQGNSA come from the germline V gene. V gave up 3 bases and J gave up 4 bases; unmatched junction bases: 7. Study-wide results and limits: Prediction of ophthalmopathy progression came a median around 6 months pre-onset. Most thyroid-expanded clonotypes above 0.001 were also found in blood.

This clonotype originated in a woman in her thirties or forties with Graves' ophthalmopathy. V gene TRBV7-2 combines with J gene TRBJ2-5, with 8 bases matching TRBD1. Material: blood. The DNA of the CDR3 is TGTGCCAGCAGCTTGGCAACAGGGGGAGTAGAGACCCAGTACTTC. This codes for CASSLATGGVETQYF. The full variable domain, with the rest looked up from reference TRBV7-2 and TRBJ2-5, is GAGVSQSPSNKVTEKGKDVELRCDPISGHTALYWYRQSLGQGLEFLIYFQGNSAPDKSGLPSDRFSAERTGGSVSTLTIQRTQQEDSAVYLCASSLATGGVETQYFGPGTRLLVL.